The clone carrying this TCR beta chain has just a few counts. Its antigen is unidentified. This entry is derived from a study of T-cell memory formation after mild COVID-19. Study-wide background: TCR clusters were largely donor specific. Study results and limitations: A second wave expanding day 15 to 37 was CD4+-biased; contracting clones were balanced. Among CD4+ contracting clones, most were CM and EM, and CD8+ ones EMRA. The pre-infection memory compartment contained some responding clones, suggesting cross-reactive memory joined.

The ends lost 5 bases at V and 3 bases at J; junction bases unmatched: 6. The length of the CDR3 is 16 residues. In germline, CDR1 is SEHNR, CDR2 FQNEAQ (reference sequence). One entry per CDR3 protein, called by TCRdb with MiXCR from the 5' RACE reads. The repertoire holds a few hundred thousand distinct CDR3 sequences, with around 15% as singletons. The rearrangement links TRBV7-9 to TRBJ2-2; TRBD1 agrees at 10 bases. This TCR was recovered from a man aged 18 to 29 who had mild COVID-19 (a few samples of this study predate the infection). Cell type and time point are not known. Material for sequencing was PBMCs or a T cell subset sorted from them (not recorded which). The CDR3 nucleotides read TGTGCCAGCAGCCGGGACAGGGGAGTTTACACCGGGGAGCTGTTTTTT. Protein sequence: CASSRDRGVYTGELFF.